The 29 T cell receptor beta chains below come from one sample, sequenced in a study of cytomegalovirus exposure and HLA in healthy donors. The PCR had 60 Vbeta and 13 Jbeta primers. Libraries were prepared by immunoSEQ multiplex PCR; TCRdb keeps only in-frame clonotypes and omits some of them. This sample has about 200,000 clones; approximately 80% occur once, and the top ten carry 1.7%. Sequencing was performed on PBMCs. The receptors here all came from a man in his fifties in good health and CMV-seronegative.

This chain joins TRBV19 and TRBJ1-1, with D tentatively TRBD1 (5 bases). The V end was cut by 8 bases, the J end by 5 bases, with 12 bases between. Germline lookup yields CDR1 LNHDA and CDR2 SQIVND (reference sequence). The CDR3 is 12 amino acids. The CDR3 nucleotides read TGTGCCAGTCGGGACCGGGGGACTGAAGCTTTCTTT. This encodes CASRDRGTEAFF.

The V gene is TRBV5-4, the J gene TRBJ2-5, with 8 bases aligning to TRBD2. V gave up 2 bases and J gave up 3 bases; unmatched junction bases: 12. Germline V CDR1 and CDR2: SGHNT, YYREEE (reference sequence). The CDR3 consists of 17 residues. The CDR3 spells CASSLGSAGGKEETQYF. The CDR3 DNA reads TGTGCCAGCAGCTTAGGGTCGGCGGGAGGAAAGGAAGAGACCCAGTACTTC.

The chain combines TRBV6-4 with TRBJ1-1; D remains ambiguous. V was pared by 6 bases and J by 7 bases, with 12 bases between. Germline values: CDR1 MRHNA, CDR2 SNTAGT. The CDR3 loop spans 12 amino acids. CDR3 protein: CASRDIGGEAFF. The CDR3 nucleotides read TGTGCCAGCAGGGATATAGGAGGTGAAGCTTTCTTT.

The table lists this clone with a count of one. The sample carries other DNA sequences with the same CDR3. This sequence joins TRBV18 and TRBJ1-1; D might be TRBD1 (5 bases). The CDR3 is 13 amino acids. V was cut by 6 bases and J by 1 base, with 9 bases left in between. Germline CDR1 is KGHSH and CDR2 is LQKENI. CDR3 sequence (DNA): TGTGCCAGCTCGTCAGACAGGAACACTGAAGCTTTCTTT. Amino acids: CASSSDRNTEAFF. Full variable domain (missing parts from reference TRBV18 and TRBJ1-1): NAGVMQNPRHLVRRRGQEARLRCSPMKGHSHVYWYRQLPEEGLKFMVYLQKENIIDESGMPKERFSAEFPKEGPSILRIQQVVRGDSAAYFCASSSDRNTEAFFGQGTRLTVV.

This chain connects TRBV5-1 to TRBJ1-3; D might be TRBD1 (5 bases). Per germline, CDR1 SGHRS and CDR2 YFSETQ. This CDR3 region has 14 residues. The V end lost 0 bases, the J end lost 5 bases, and 9 bases lay between the germline ends. As DNA, the CDR3 is TGCGCCAGCAGCTTGGAGGACACCCGAAACACCATATATTTT. Translating gives CASSLEDTRNTIYF.

The V gene is TRBV27, the J gene TRBJ1-1; D remains ambiguous. V gave up 8 bases and J gave up 4 bases, with 14 bases separating them. The CDR3 is 13 residues long. In germline, CDR1 is MNHEY, CDR2 SMNVEV (reference sequence). The CDR3: CASERRLGTEAFF. DNA of the CDR3: TGTGCCAGCGAGCGGCGCCTAGGCACTGAAGCTTTCTTT.

The chain recombines TRBV25-1 with TRBJ2-5, with 7 positions matching TRBD2. This CDR3 region has 13 residues. Unmatched junction bases numbered 9, after V lost 3 bases and J lost 11 bases. Per the germline V gene, CDR1 is MGHDK and CDR2 is SYGVNS. The CDR3 coding sequence is TGTGCCAGCAGTGAGGGTGGGGGGGAAGAGCAGTACTTC. Translating it yields CASSEGGGEEQYF.

This chain uses TRBV28 with TRBJ2-1; a possible D gene is TRBD2 (6 bases). The CDR3 sequence is 16 residues long. Trimming pared 4 bases from V and 5 bases from J, leaving 18 bases between. From germline, CDR1 is MDHEN and CDR2 SYDVKM. As DNA, the CDR3 is TGTGCCAGCAGTTACTGGGAGGTGAGCGCCAACAATGAGCAGTTCTTC. Amino acids: CASSYWEVSANNEQFF.

This chain uses TRBV12-5 with TRBJ1-5; 7 bases match TRBD1. This CDR3 contains 14 residues. Germline V lookup: CDR1 LGHNT, CDR2 FRNRAP. The ends lost 5 bases at V and 3 bases at J; junction bases unmatched: 4. The CDR3 region has the DNA TGTGCTAGTGGTATAGGGACAGTCAATCAGCCCCAGCATTTT. Protein product: CASGIGTVNQPQHF. The variable domain in full, completed from reference TRBV12-5 and TRBJ1-5, reads DARVTQTPRHKVTEMGQEVTMRCQPILGHNTVFWYRQTMMQGLELLAYFRNRAPLDDSGMPKDRFSAEMPDATLATLKIQPSEPRDSAVYFCASGIGTVNQPQHFGDGTRLSIL.

To note about this clone: At the DNA level, this CDR3 is encoded by other sequences in the same sample as well. V and J are TRBV6-5 and TRBJ1-5, with unresolved D. V lost 8 bases, J lost 4 bases, and 12 bases lay in between. The CDR3 contains 13 residues. From germline, CDR1 is MNHEY and CDR2 SVGAGI. As DNA, the CDR3 is TGTGCCAGCCGGACGGGAGGGAATCAGCCCCAGCATTTT. Amino acid sequence: CASRTGGNQPQHF.

The V call is TRBV5-5, the J call TRBJ1-2; D is uncertain. V was pared by 4 bases and J by 7 bases, with 11 bases between. This CDR3 contains 12 residues. The germline CDR1 and CDR2 sequences are SGHKS and YYEKEE (reference sequence). The CDR3 sequence: CASSPDSSGYTF. The CDR3 nucleotides read TGTGCCAGCAGCCCCGATAGCTCTGGCTACACCTTC. The entire variable domain, with the rest obtained from reference TRBV5-5 and TRBJ1-2, is as follows: DAGVTQSPTHLIKTRGQQVTLRCSPISGHKSVSWYQQVLGQGPQFIFQYYEKEERGRGNFPDRFSARQFPNYSSELNVNALLLGDSALYLCASSPDSSGYTFGSGTRLTVV.

The chain links TRBV27 to TRBJ2-1; the D is unclear. V dropped 4 bases and J dropped 0 bases, with 7 bases sitting between them. Germline V gene sequence: CDR1 MNHEY, CDR2 SMNVEV (reference sequence). This CDR3 comprises 14 residues. CDR3: CASSSENSYNEQFF. CDR3 nucleotides: TGTGCCAGCAGTTCAGAAAACTCCTACAATGAGCAGTTCTTC.

There are a few counts of this clone. The genes are TRBV5-4 and TRBJ1-1; perhaps TRBD1 as D (5 bases). Germline CDR1 reads SGHNT; CDR2 reads YYREEE (reference sequence). Trimming left V 4 bases short and J 8 bases short, with 15 bases between. This CDR3 comprises 13 residues. The CDR3 DNA follows: TGTGCCAGCAGCCAGAAGGAGACAGAAGAAGCTTTCTTT. It specifies CASSQKETEEAFF.

The chain combines TRBV9 with TRBJ2-1; 11 bases are a match to TRBD2. Germline CDR1 is SGDLS and CDR2 is YYNGEE. The CDR3 sequence is 17 residues long. V lost 6 bases and J lost 7; bases outside the gene matches: 15. Here the CDR3 reads CASTGGSGTSGRNEQFF. The CDR3 coding sequence is TGTGCCAGCACCGGGGGTTCCGGGACTAGCGGAAGGAATGAGCAGTTCTTC.

This clone was observed once. The rearrangement joins TRBV15 to TRBJ2-1; 9 nucleotides align to TRBD2. Germline loops: CDR1 LNHNV, CDR2 YYDKDF (reference sequence). This CDR3 is built from 15 residues. J lost 14 bases, V lost 3 bases, and 14 bases had no gene match. The CDR3 coding sequence is TGTGCCACCAGCAGTCCTGTAGCGGGAGTAAAGGTGAAGTTCTTC. Protein: CATSSPVAGVKVKFF.

This chain connects TRBV6-6 to TRBJ2-7, with TRBD2 matching 9 bases. Germline V CDR1 and CDR2: MNHNY, SVGAGI (reference sequence). The ends lost 0 bases at V and 2 bases at J; junction bases unmatched: 2. The length of the CDR3 is 15 residues. The CDR3 DNA reads as TGTGCCAGCAGTTACTCCCCTAGCGGGACCTACGAGCAGTACTTC. This sequence encodes CASSYSPSGTYEQYF.

V is TRBV7-3 and J is TRBJ1-1; D uncertain. Trimming left V 2 bases short and J 3 bases short, with 7 bases between. Germline values: CDR1 SGHTA, CDR2 FQGTGA. The CDR3 is 13 amino acids. The CDR3 is CASSLSTHTEAFF. The CDR3 DNA follows: TGTGCCAGCAGCTTATCGACTCACACTGAAGCTTTCTTT.

This clone was counted between two and nine times. The chain couples TRBV30 to TRBJ2-2; a possible D gene is TRBD1 (6 bases). With 0 bases removed from V and 4 bases from J, the gap between germline ends came to 12 bases. Germline CDR1 and CDR2: GTSNPN and SVGIG (reference sequence). The CDR3 is 15 residues long. CDR3 sequence (DNA): TGTGCCTGGAGTGTTCTGGGGGCAGGCACCGGGGAGCTGTTTTTT. The encoded protein is CAWSVLGAGTGELFF. The full variable domain, rest sourced from reference TRBV30 and TRBJ2-2, is SQTIHQWPATLVQPVGSPLSLECTVEGTSNPNLYWYRQAAGRGLQLLFYSVGIGQISSEVPQNLSASRPQDRQFILSSKKLLLSDSGFYLCAWSVLGAGTGELFFGEGSRLTVL.

This clone was detected only once. The chain recombines TRBV28 with TRBJ2-7; 12 positions agree with TRBD1. CDR1 MDHEN and CDR2 SYDVKM come from the germline V gene. The V segment lost 4 bases and the J segment 5 bases; nucleotides outside the gene matches: 6. The CDR3 totals 15 residues. The CDR3 here is CASSSGQGAPDEQYF. The CDR3 DNA is TGTGCCAGCAGTTCGGGACAGGGGGCGCCGGACGAGCAGTACTTC.

The chain joins TRBV6-5 to TRBJ2-3; D is perhaps TRBD1 (6 bases). This CDR3 is built from 15 residues. Germline V CDR1 and CDR2: MNHEY, SVGAGI. V was clipped by 5 bases and J by 0 bases, with 12 bases between them. CDR3 nucleotide sequence: TGTGCCAGCAGTGCCAGAACAGGGAGCACAGATACGCAGTATTTT. This translates into CASSARTGSTDTQYF.

The chain uses TRBV9 and TRBJ2-5, with TRBD2 matching over 11 bases. CDR1 and CDR2 from the germline V gene are SGDLS and YYNGEE. The CDR3 covers 16 residues. J was trimmed by 4 bases and V by 0 bases; bases with no gene match: 5. In DNA form, the CDR3 reads TGTGCCAGCAGCGTAGGCTTCGGACTAGCGGGAGAGACCCAGTACTTC. This encodes CASSVGFGLAGETQYF.

In this sample, this clone turned up once. The chain couples TRBV5-8 to TRBJ2-5, with D perhaps matching TRBD1 (6 bases). This CDR3 is built from 16 residues. Trimming cost V 0 bases and J 0 bases, with 12 bases left between them. The germline CDR1 and CDR2 sequences are SGHTS and YDEGEE. CDR3 in amino acids: CASSLGVTGDQETQYF. In nucleotides, the CDR3 is TGTGCCAGCAGCTTGGGGGTGACAGGCGACCAAGAGACCCAGTACTTC.

In its sample, this clone was seen a few times. The V and J genes are TRBV20-1 and TRBJ1-1; unclear D gene. This CDR3 spans 11 amino acids. Germline-derived CDR1 and CDR2 are DFQATT and SNEGSKA (reference sequence). CDR3: CSVGGLRAAFF. The CDR3 DNA reads as TGCAGCGTAGGCGGGCTCCGGGCAGCTTTCTTT.

V usage is TRBV18 and J usage is TRBJ1-1, with TRBD1 matching over 8 bases. This CDR3 region has 15 residues. V trimming: 5 bases; J trimming: 4 bases; junction bases outside the gene matches: 9. The germline V gene encodes CDR1 KGHSH and CDR2 LQKENI. This chain's CDR3 is CASSTDRAVGTEAFF. In DNA, the CDR3 is TGTGCCAGCTCAACGGACAGGGCGGTTGGCACTGAAGCTTTCTTT.

The chain is built from TRBV7-9 and TRBJ2-5, with 8 nucleotides matching TRBD2. CDR1 and CDR2 (germline): SEHNR, FQNEAQ (reference sequence). V lost 2 bases and J lost 4; bases outside the gene matches: 9. This CDR3 spans 16 amino acids. This chain's CDR3 is CASSLILAGPGETQYF. The CDR3 nucleotides are TGTGCCAGCAGCTTAATCTTAGCGGGACCGGGAGAGACCCAGTACTTC. Supplemented by reference TRBV7-9 and TRBJ2-5, the full variable domain reads DTGVSQNPRHKITKRGQNVTFRCDPISEHNRLYWYRQTLGQGPEFLTYFQNEAQLEKSRLLSDRFSAERPKGSFSTLEIQRTEQGDSAMYLCASSLILAGPGETQYFGPGTRLLVL.

This chain uses TRBV19 with TRBJ1-1; no firm D call. There are 14 residues in the CDR3. V lost 7 bases and J 3 bases, leaving 15 bases between the germline ends. Germline V gene sequence: CDR1 LNHDA, CDR2 SQIVND (reference sequence). The CDR3 nucleotides read TGTGCCAGTACCTCCGATGCTACGTACACTGAAGCTTTCTTT. Translating gives CASTSDATYTEAFF.

The V call is TRBV29-1, the J call TRBJ2-1; 7 nucleotides line up with TRBD2. This CDR3 contains 14 residues. J lost 0 bases, V lost 6 bases, and 5 bases had no gene match. Germline lookup yields CDR1 SQVTM and CDR2 ANQGSEA. The CDR3 DNA reads TGCAGCGTAGCTAGCGGTCCCTCCTACAATGAGCAGTTCTTC. Amino acids: CSVASGPSYNEQFF.

V gene TRBV5-1 combines with J gene TRBJ2-7; D not certain. V lost 1 base and J 2 bases, leaving 4 bases between the germline ends. The V gene's germline CDR1 is SGHRS and CDR2 YFSETQ. This CDR3 region has 12 residues. In DNA form, the CDR3 reads TGCGCCAGCAGCTTGCCAGCCTACGAGCAGTACTTC. Residues: CASSLPAYEQYF.

The chain recombines TRBV19 with TRBJ2-3; D is possibly TRBD2 (6 bases). V was pared by 9 bases and J by 0 bases, with 16 bases between. The CDR3 contains 15 residues. The V gene's germline CDR1 is LNHDA and CDR2 SQIVND (reference sequence). The CDR3 reads CARRAGLESTDTQYF. CDR3 coding DNA: TGTGCCAGACGGGCGGGACTCGAAAGCACAGATACGCAGTATTTT.